The T cell receptor beta chain described here comes from a study of T cells in Graves' hyperthyroidism and ophthalmopathy. The CDR3 loop spans 14 amino acids. Deletions cut 1 base from V and 3 bases from J, with 7 bases between. Germline CDR1 is MGHRA and CDR2 is YSYEKL. This clonotype has more than one count but fewer than ten. Researchers amplified the TCR beta CDR3 regions from RNA transcripts. Using the HTBI primer set, a first-round RT-PCR was run on the TCR CDR3. MiXCR was run by TCRdb on the multiplex PCR reads, yielding one entry per CDR3 protein. Seen here are some 510,000 distinct CDR3 sequences, 20% to 25% observed once, and the top ten hold around 27%.

The chain couples TRBV4-1 to TRBJ1-5; the D gene is possibly TRBD1 (5 bases). The receptor comes from a man between 18 and 35 years old with Graves' hyperthyroidism. What was sequenced was blood. CDR3: CASSQVGANQPQHF. In DNA, the CDR3 is TGCGCCAGCAGCCAAGTAGGGGCCAATCAGCCCCAGCATTTT.